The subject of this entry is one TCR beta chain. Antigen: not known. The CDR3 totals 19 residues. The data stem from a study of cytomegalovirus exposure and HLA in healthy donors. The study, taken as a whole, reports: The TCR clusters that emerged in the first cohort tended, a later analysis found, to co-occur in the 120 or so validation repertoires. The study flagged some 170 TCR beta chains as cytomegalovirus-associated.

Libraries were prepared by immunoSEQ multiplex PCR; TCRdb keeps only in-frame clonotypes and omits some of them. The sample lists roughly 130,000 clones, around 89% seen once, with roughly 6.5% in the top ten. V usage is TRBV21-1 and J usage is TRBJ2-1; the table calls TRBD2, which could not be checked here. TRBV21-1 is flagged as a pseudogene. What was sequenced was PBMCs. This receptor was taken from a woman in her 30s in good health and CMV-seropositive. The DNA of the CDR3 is TGTGCCAGCAGCCCTTCCCCTCCAGCGGGGGGTTACTCCTACAATGAGCAGTTCTTC. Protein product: CASSPSPPAGGYSYNEQFF.